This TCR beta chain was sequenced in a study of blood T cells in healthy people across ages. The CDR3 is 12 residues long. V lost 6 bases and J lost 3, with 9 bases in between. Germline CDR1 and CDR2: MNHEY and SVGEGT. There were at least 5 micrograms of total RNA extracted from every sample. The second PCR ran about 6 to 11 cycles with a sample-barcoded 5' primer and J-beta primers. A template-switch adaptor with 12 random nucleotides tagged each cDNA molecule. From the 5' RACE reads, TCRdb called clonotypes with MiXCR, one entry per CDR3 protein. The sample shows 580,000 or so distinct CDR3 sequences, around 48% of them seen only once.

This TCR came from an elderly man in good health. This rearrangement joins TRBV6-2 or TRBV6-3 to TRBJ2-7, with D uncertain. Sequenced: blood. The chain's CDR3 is CASRSWFYEQYF. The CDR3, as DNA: TGTGCCAGCAGGAGCTGGTTCTACGAGCAGTACTTC.